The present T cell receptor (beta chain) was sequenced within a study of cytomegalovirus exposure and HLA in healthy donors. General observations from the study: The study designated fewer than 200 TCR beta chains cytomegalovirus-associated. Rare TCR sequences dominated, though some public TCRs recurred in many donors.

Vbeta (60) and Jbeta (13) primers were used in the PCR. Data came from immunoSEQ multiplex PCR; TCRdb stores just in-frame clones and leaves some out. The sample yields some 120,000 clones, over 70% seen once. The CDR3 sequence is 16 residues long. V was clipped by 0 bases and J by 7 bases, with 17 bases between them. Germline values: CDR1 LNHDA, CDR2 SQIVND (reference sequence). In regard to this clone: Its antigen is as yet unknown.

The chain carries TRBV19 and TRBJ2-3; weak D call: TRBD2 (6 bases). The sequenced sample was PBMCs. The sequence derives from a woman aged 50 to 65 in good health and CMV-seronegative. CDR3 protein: CASSIDDLNGGNTQYF. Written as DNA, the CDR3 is TGTGCCAGTAGTATAGATGATTTGAATGGGGGGAATACGCAGTATTTT.